This T cell receptor beta chain was sequenced for a study of T-cell reconstitution after alpha-beta-depleted transplantation in children. Germline CDR1 SGHAT, CDR2 FQNNGV. The CDR3 has 16 residues. V was trimmed by 3 bases and J by 2 bases, leaving 17 bases between them. This clonotype showed up just a few times. The antigen is unknown. Broader study findings: When one year had passed after transplant, most T-cell counts and diversity came from newly produced T cells. Expanded clones from the graft, numbering several hundred, reportedly supplied alpha-beta T cells about two months after transplant. Surviving recipient T cells and intrathymic progenitors accounted for some patients' high TCRbeta diversity at day 60.

TCRbeta library construction was performed incorporating unique molecular identifiers. TCRdb independently ran MiXCR on the PCR reads; one entry per CDR3 protein. Of about 980,000 distinct CDR3 sequences in the sample, 25% to 35% were seen once. The TCR was taken from a boy under two years old who had a stem cell transplant for SCID, so the T cells may come from the graft donor. The starting material was PBMCs, mostly from graft donor cells, obtained 360 days after TCRalphabeta/CD19-depleted stem cell transplant. The chain uses TRBV11-2 and TRBJ2-7, with TRBD2 as a possible D gene (5 bases). CDR3 in amino acids: CASSFHRLAKTYEQYF. DNA of the CDR3: TGTGCCAGCAGCTTTCATCGTCTAGCCAAAACCTACGAGCAGTACTTC. Combining the CDR3 with reference TRBV11-2 and TRBJ2-7 gives the whole variable domain EAGVAQSPRYKIIEKRQSVAFWCNPISGHATLYWYQQILGQGPKLLIQFQNNGVVDDSQLPKDRFSAERLKGVDSTLKIQPAKLEDSAVYLCASSFHRLAKTYEQYFGPGTRLTVT.